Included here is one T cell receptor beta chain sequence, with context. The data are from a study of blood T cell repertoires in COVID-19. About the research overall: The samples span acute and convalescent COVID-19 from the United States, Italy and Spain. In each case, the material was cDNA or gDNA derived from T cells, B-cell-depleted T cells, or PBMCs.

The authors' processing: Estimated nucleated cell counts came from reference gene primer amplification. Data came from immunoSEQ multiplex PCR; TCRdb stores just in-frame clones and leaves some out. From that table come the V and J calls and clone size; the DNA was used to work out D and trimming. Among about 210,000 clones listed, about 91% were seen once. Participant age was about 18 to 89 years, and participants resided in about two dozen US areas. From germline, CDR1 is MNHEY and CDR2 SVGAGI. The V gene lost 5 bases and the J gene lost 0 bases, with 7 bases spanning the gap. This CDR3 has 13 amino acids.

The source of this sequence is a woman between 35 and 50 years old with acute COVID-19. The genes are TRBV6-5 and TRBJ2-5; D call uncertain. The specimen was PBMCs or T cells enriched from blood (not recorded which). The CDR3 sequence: CASSPQNQETQYF. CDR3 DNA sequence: TGTGCCAGCAGTCCACAAAACCAAGAGACCCAGTACTTC.